This T cell receptor beta chain was obtained from a study of regulatory T cells in long-lasting Graves disease. The CDR3 consists of 14 residues. The trim removed 6 bases at V and 4 bases at J, leaving 5 bases unmatched. This clonotype was recorded at least ten times. The sample's time point: newly diagnosed GD, antithyroid drugs for less than 3 months. Construction of the TCR library relied on RNA isolated from PBMCs. Building of the TCR beta libraries involved iRepertoire HTBI primers and Arm-PCR of CDR3 regions. TCRdb re-called the multiplex PCR reads through MiXCR, storing one row per CDR3 protein. The sample shows under 450,000 distinct CDR3 sequences, about 17% of them seen only once. The data also belong to a second study, concerning T cells in Graves' hyperthyroidism and ophthalmopathy.

This chain joins TRBV12-3 or TRBV12-4 and TRBJ1-4, with 7 bases that match TRBD1. This TCR derives from a woman between 18 and 30 years old with Graves disease. Source: peripheral blood mononuclear cells (PBMCs), taken at new diagnosis, from a patient treated with antithyroid drugs. The CDR3 spells CASRRDSRNEKLFF. The CDR3 nucleotides are TGTGCCAGCAGGCGGGACAGCCGTAATGAAAAACTGTTTTTT.